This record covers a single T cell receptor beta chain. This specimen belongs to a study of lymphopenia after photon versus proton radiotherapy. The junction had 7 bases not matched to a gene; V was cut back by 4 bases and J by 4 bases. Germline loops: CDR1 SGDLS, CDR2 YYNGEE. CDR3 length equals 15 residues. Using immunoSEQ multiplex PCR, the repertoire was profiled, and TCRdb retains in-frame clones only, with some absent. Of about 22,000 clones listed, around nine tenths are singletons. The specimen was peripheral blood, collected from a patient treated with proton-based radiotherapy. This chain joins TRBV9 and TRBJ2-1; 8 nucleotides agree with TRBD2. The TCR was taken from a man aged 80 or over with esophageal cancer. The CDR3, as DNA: TGTGCCAGCAGCCTGAGCGGGGGACTTTACAATGAGCAGTTCTTC. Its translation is CASSLSGGLYNEQFF.